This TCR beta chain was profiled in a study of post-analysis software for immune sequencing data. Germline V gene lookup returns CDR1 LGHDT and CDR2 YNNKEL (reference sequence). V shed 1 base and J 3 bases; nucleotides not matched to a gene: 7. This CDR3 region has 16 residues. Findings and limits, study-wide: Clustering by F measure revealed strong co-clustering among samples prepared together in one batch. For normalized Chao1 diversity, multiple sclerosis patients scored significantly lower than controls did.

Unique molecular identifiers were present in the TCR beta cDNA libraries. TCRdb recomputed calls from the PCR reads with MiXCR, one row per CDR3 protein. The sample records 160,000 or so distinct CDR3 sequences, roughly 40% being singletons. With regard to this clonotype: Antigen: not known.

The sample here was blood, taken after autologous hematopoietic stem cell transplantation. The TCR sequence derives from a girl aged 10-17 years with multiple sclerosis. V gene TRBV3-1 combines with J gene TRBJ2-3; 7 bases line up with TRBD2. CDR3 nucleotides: TGTGCCAGCAGCCAAGTGTCGGGGGGAGTAACAGATACGCAGTATTTT. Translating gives CASSQVSGGVTDTQYF.